Presented here are 20 T cell receptor beta chains from one specimen sequenced in a study of cytomegalovirus exposure and HLA in healthy donors. PCR was performed using 60 Vbeta and 13 Jbeta primers. The protocol was immunoSEQ multiplex PCR, while the TCRdb copy is restricted to in-frame clones and leaves out a portion. The sample records 150,000 to 250,000 clones, 70% to 90% being singletons. Sequencing was carried out using PBMCs. Source of these receptors: a woman aged 45-65 years in good health and CMV-seronegative.

The rearrangement uses TRBV19 and TRBJ2-7; 7 nucleotides match TRBD2. Unmatched junction bases numbered 8, after V lost 6 bases and J lost 0 bases. CDR3 length equals 15 residues. Germline values: CDR1 LNHDA, CDR2 SQIVND (reference sequence). In nucleotides, the CDR3 is TGTGCCAGTAGCTGGGACTACGAAAGCTCCTACGAGCAGTACTTC. This translates into CASSWDYESSYEQYF.

This chain uses TRBV27 with TRBJ1-5, with a tentative D call TRBD1 (5 bases). Deletions cut 5 bases from V and 11 bases from J, with 16 bases between. The CDR3 runs to 13 residues. From germline, CDR1 is MNHEY and CDR2 SMNVEV (reference sequence). The CDR3 is CASSQGPSVTQHF. The CDR3 bases are TGTGCCAGCAGTCAGGGCCCCAGTGTAACCCAGCATTTT.

V gene TRBV7-9 combines with J gene TRBJ1-2; D remains unclear. CDR1 and CDR2 from the germline V gene are SEHNR and FQNEAQ (reference sequence). V lost 2 bases and J lost 10, with 11 bases in between. The CDR3 spans 12 residues. CDR3 sequence: CASSLSAGIYTF. The CDR3 nucleotides are TGTGCCAGCAGCTTAAGTGCGGGGATCTACACCTTC.

The chain has TRBV28 and TRBJ1-2, with 10 bases matching TRBD1. Trimming cost V 6 bases and J 4 bases; bases outside gene matches: 11. The CDR3 extends over 16 amino acids. The germline V gene encodes CDR1 MDHEN and CDR2 SYDVKM. The CDR3 here is CASRNYGTGEIYGYTF. The CDR3 DNA reads TGTGCCAGCAGAAATTATGGGACAGGGGAGATCTATGGCTACACCTTC.

The rearrangement joins TRBV6-1 to TRBJ2-7, with D possibly matching TRBD2 (5 bases). Trimming removed 3 bases from V and 9 bases from J, with 18 bases in between. The CDR3 loop spans 14 amino acids. Germline lookup yields CDR1 MNHNS and CDR2 SASEGT. The CDR3 sequence: CASSETGTRRVQYF. The CDR3 DNA follows: TGTGCCAGCAGTGAGACGGGAACGCGCCGCGTGCAGTACTTC.

V is TRBV4-1 and J is TRBJ1-2; D gene ambiguous. Germline CDR1 is MGHRA and CDR2 is YSYEKL. The V end lost 0 bases, the J end lost 0 bases, and 11 bases lay between the germline ends. The CDR3 length is 16 residues. The CDR3 DNA follows: TGCGCCAGCAGCCAAGATTTCAGGCCTCCTAACTATGGCTACACCTTC. Translation gives CASSQDFRPPNYGYTF.

The J gene is TRBJ2-1, the V gene TRBV28; tentatively, D is TRBD2 (6 bases). The CDR3 runs to 20 residues. V was trimmed by 2 bases and J by 7 bases, leaving 30 bases between them. Looked up from germline, CDR1 is MDHEN and CDR2 is SYDVKM. CDR3 residues: CASSLGKGALSGARRNEQFF. Here the CDR3 DNA reads TGTGCCAGCAGTTTAGGGAAAGGGGCGCTTAGCGGAGCCCGTCGAAATGAGCAGTTCTTC.

V gene TRBV19 combines with J gene TRBJ1-5; TRBD1 matches 10 bases. Losses at the gene ends were 6 bases for V and 6 bases for J; bases not matched to a gene: 5. From germline, CDR1 is LNHDA and CDR2 SQIVND (reference sequence). The CDR3 has 14 amino acids. Here the CDR3 DNA reads TGTGCCAGTAGGGGACAGGGGTCGTCTCAGCCCCAGCATTTT. It translates to CASRGQGSSQPQHF.

CDR3 region: CASSLDPGQADTQYF. The CDR3 nucleotides read TGCGCCAGCAGCTTGGATCCGGGACAGGCAGATACGCAGTATTTT. V gene TRBV5-1 combines with J gene TRBJ2-3, with 8 bases identical to TRBD1. This CDR3 has 15 residues. From germline, CDR1 is SGHRS and CDR2 YFSETQ. V was clipped by 0 bases and J by 4 bases; unmatched bases: 4.

The V call is TRBV9, the J call TRBJ2-7; tentative D call: TRBD2 (5 bases). Germline-derived CDR1 and CDR2 are SGDLS and YYNGEE. Deletions cut 4 bases from V and 0 bases from J, with 14 bases between. The CDR3 has 15 residues. The CDR3 is CASSPQEGLSYEQYF. The CDR3 DNA reads TGTGCCAGCAGCCCCCAAGAGGGCCTCTCCTACGAGCAGTACTTC.

The chain joins TRBV10-3 to TRBJ1-5; 7 bases map to TRBD1. Germline values: CDR1 ENHRY, CDR2 SYGVKD. The CDR3 has 14 amino acids. With 7 bases clipped from V and 0 bases from J, the junction kept 3 bases outside the gene matches. The CDR3 loop reads CAIKDRNSNQPQHF. The CDR3 DNA reads as TGTGCCATCAAGGACAGGAATAGCAATCAGCCCCAGCATTTT.

V usage is TRBV19 and J usage is TRBJ1-3; 7 bases match TRBD1. The CDR3 has 17 amino acids. V shed 6 bases, J shed 0 bases, and the junction held 11 bases outside the gene matches. Germline loops: CDR1 LNHDA, CDR2 SQIVND (reference sequence). In nucleotides, the CDR3 is TGTGCCAGTAGCACAGGGGCGCGATCGAGCTCTGGAAACACCATATATTTT. This gives the protein CASSTGARSSSGNTIYF.

CDR3 residues: CASSVDGHGEQYF. The CDR3 nucleotides are TGTGCCAGCAGCGTAGATGGACACGGCGAGCAGTACTTC. This chain links TRBV9 with TRBJ2-7; possible D gene TRBD1, 5 bases. The germline gives CDR1 SGDLS, CDR2 YYNGEE. CDR3 length: 13 residues. V was trimmed by 0 bases and J by 6 bases, leaving 10 bases between them.

The rearrangement uses TRBV5-1 and TRBJ2-5, with TRBD1 identical over 8 bases. The ends lost 4 bases at V and 2 bases at J; junction bases unmatched: 10. The germline V gene has CDR1 SGHRS and CDR2 YFSETQ. The CDR3 runs to 16 residues. The CDR3 bases are TGCGCCAGCAGCCCCGGACAGGGCGGGCGACAAGAGACCCAGTACTTC. Translating it yields CASSPGQGGRQETQYF.

This rearrangement joins TRBV4-1 to TRBJ2-7; 7 bases map to TRBD2. Germline lookup yields CDR1 MGHRA and CDR2 YSYEKL. Germline trimming cut 1 base from V and 2 bases from J; bases unmatched to any gene: 5. The CDR3 is made up of 15 amino acids. CDR3 region: CASSQALAEAYEQYF. CDR3 in DNA: TGCGCCAGCAGCCAAGCTCTAGCGGAGGCCTACGAGCAGTACTTC.

There are a few counts of this clone. J is TRBJ2-3 and V is TRBV29-1, with 8 bases aligning to TRBD2. The J segment lost 0 bases and the V segment lost 5 bases, leaving 4 bases of the junction unmatched. The germline gives CDR1 SQVTM, CDR2 ANQGSEA. The CDR3 extends over 14 amino acids. The CDR3 loop is CSVTGGGSTDTQYF. For the CDR3, the DNA is TGCAGCGTTACCGGGGGGGGAAGCACAGATACGCAGTATTTT.

The chain combines TRBV18 with TRBJ1-1; D is perhaps TRBD1 (5 bases). The CDR3 is 16 residues long. Trimming stripped 3 bases from V and 2 bases from J, with 16 bases between. Germline assignment: CDR1 KGHSH and CDR2 LQKENI. The CDR3 spells CASSPRRGEDNTEAFF. The CDR3, as DNA: TGTGCCAGCTCACCTCGCCGGGGGGAAGACAACACTGAAGCTTTCTTT. Drawing the rest from reference TRBV18 and TRBJ1-1, the complete variable domain is NAGVMQNPRHLVRRRGQEARLRCSPMKGHSHVYWYRQLPEEGLKFMVYLQKENIIDESGMPKERFSAEFPKEGPSILRIQQVVRGDSAAYFCASSPRRGEDNTEAFFGQGTRLTVV.

Here the CDR3 reads CASSLEGRARGEQYF. The CDR3 nucleotides read TGCGCCAGCAGCTTGGAGGGCAGGGCTCGAGGCGAGCAGTACTTC. The genes are TRBV5-1 and TRBJ2-7; a possible D gene is TRBD1 (5 bases). V was cut by 0 bases and J by 6 bases, with 16 bases left in between. Germline V lookup: CDR1 SGHRS, CDR2 YFSETQ. CDR3 length: 15 residues.

The chain employs TRBV7-8 and TRBJ2-5, with D tentatively TRBD1 (6 bases). The end of the DNA is better explained by TRBJ2-7, so the J call may be wrong. The V gene's germline CDR1 is SGHVS and CDR2 FQNEAQ. This CDR3 has 17 amino acids. The chain's CDR3 is CASSLAMSTGISYEQYF. CDR3 DNA: TGTGCCAGCAGCTTAGCGATGTCAACAGGGATATCCTACGAGCAGTACTTC.

This chain connects TRBV5-4 to TRBJ1-1, with 8 bases fitting TRBD1. Looked up from germline, CDR1 is SGHNT and CDR2 is YYREEE (reference sequence). V gave up 0 bases and J gave up 5 bases; unmatched junction bases: 3. CDR3 size: 14 residues. CDR3 nucleotide sequence: TGTGCCAGCAGCTTGGGACAGGGGAGGACTGAAGCTTTCTTT. This gives the protein CASSLGQGRTEAFF.